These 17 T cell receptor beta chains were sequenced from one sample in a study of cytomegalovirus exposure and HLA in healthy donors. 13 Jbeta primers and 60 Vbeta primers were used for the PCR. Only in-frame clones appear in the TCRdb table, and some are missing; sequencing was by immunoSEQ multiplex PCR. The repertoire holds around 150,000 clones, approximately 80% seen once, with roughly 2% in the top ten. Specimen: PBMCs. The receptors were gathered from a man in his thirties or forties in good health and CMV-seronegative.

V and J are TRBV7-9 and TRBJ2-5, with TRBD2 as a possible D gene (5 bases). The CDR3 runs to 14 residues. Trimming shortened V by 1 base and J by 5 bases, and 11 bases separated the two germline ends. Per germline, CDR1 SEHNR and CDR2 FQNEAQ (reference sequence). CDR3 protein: CASSLVSRDETQYF. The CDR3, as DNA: TGTGCCAGCAGCTTAGTCTCCCGGGATGAGACCCAGTACTTC.

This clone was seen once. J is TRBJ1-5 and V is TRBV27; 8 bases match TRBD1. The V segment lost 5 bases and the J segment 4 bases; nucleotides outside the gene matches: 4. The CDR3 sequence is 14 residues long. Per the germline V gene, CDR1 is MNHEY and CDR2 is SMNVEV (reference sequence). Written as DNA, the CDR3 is TGTGCCAGCAGTCTAACAGGGGGTAATCAGCCCCAGCATTTT. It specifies CASSLTGGNQPQHF.

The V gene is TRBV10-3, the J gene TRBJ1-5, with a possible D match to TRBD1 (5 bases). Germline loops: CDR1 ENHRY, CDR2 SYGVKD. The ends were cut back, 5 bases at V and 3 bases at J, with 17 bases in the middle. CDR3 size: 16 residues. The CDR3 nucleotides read TGTGCCATCAGTCCGGCCCCCAGGGACTCCAATCAGCCCCAGCATTTT. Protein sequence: CAISPAPRDSNQPQHF.

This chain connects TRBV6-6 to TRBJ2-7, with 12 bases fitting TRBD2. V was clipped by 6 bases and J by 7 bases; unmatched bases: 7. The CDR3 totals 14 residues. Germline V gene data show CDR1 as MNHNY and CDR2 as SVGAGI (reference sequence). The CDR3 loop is CASSETGLAGEQYF. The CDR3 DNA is TGTGCCAGCAGCGAAACGGGACTAGCGGGTGAGCAGTACTTC.

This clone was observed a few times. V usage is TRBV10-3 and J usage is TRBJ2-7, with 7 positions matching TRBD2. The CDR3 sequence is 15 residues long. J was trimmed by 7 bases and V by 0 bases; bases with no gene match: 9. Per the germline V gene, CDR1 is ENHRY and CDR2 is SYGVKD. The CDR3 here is CAISESSGLAVEQYF. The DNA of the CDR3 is TGTGCCATCAGTGAGTCCTCGGGGCTAGCGGTAGAGCAGTACTTC.

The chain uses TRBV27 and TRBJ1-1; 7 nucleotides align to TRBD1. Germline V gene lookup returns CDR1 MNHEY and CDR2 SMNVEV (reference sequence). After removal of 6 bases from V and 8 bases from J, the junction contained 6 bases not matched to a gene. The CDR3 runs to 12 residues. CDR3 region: CASSPGQDEAFF. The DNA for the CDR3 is TGTGCCAGCAGCCCTGGACAGGACGAAGCTTTCTTT.

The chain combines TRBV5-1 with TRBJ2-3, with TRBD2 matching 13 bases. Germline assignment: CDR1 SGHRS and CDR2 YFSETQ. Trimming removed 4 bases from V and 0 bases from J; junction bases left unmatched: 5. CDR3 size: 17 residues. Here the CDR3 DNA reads TGCGCCAGCAGCGGACTAGCGGGAGAACCTAGCACAGATACGCAGTATTTT. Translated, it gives CASSGLAGEPSTDTQYF.

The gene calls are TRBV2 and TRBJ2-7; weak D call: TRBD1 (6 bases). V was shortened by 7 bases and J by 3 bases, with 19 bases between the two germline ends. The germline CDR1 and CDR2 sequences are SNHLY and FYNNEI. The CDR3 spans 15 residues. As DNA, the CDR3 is TGTGCCAGCATGGCAGACAGGCAACGATTCTACGAGCAGTACTTC. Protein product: CASMADRQRFYEQYF.

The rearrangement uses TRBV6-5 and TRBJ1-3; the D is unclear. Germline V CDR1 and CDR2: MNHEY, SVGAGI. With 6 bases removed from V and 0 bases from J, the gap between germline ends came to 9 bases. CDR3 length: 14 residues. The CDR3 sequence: CASSQTYSGNTIYF. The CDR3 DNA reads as TGTGCCAGCAGCCAGACATACTCTGGAAACACCATATATTTT.

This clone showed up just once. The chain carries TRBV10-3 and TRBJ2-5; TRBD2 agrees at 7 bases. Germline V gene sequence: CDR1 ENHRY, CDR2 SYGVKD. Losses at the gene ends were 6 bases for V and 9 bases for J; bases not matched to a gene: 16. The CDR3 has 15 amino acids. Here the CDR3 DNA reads TGTGCCATCAGCGGATACGACACTCAGAGCGGGGCCCAGTACTTC. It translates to CAISGYDTQSGAQYF.

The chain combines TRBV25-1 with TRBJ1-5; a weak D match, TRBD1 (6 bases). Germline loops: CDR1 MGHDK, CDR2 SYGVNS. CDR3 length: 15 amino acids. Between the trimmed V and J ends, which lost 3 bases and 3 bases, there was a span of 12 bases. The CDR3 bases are TGTGCCAGCAGTGAGTCGACAGGAATCAATCAGCCCCAGCATTTT. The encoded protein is CASSESTGINQPQHF.

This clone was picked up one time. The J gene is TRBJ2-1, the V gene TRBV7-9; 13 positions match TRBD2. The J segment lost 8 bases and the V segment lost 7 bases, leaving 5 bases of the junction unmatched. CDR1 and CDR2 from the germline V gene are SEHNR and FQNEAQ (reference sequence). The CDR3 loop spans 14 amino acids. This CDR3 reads CASNRLAGGDEQFF. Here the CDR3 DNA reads TGTGCCAGCAACCGACTAGCGGGAGGCGATGAGCAGTTCTTC.

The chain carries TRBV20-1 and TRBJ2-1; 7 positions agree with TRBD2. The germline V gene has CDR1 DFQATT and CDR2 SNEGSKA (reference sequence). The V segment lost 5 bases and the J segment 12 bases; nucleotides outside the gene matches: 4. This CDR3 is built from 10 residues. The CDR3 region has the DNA TGCAGTGCTGGGAGGGGCCTGCAGTTCTTC. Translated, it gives CSAGRGLQFF.

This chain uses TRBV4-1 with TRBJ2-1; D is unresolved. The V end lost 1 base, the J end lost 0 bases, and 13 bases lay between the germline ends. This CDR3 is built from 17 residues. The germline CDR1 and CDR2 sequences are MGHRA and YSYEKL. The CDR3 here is CASSQVFFRSSYNEQFF. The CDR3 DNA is TGCGCCAGCAGCCAAGTCTTCTTCAGGTCCTCCTACAATGAGCAGTTCTTC.

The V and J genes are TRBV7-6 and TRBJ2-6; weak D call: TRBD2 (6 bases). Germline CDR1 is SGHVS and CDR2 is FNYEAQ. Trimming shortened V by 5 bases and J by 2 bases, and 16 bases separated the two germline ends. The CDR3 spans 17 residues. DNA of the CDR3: TGTGCCAGCAGCCTACGTTTCCCGGGAGCTGGGGCCAACGTCCTGACTTTC. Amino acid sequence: CASSLRFPGAGANVLTF. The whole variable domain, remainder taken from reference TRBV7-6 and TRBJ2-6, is GAGVSQSPRYKVTKRGQDVALRCDPISGHVSLYWYRQALGQGPEFLTYFNYEAQQDKSGLPNDRFSAERPEGSISTLTIQRTEQRDSAMYRCASSLRFPGAGANVLTFGAGSRLTVL.

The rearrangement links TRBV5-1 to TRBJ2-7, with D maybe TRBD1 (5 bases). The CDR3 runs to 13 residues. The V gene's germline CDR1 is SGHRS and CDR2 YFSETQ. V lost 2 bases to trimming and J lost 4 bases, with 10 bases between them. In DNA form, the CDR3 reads TGCGCCAGCAGCTTAGGGGTCCCGTACGAGCAGTACTTC. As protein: CASSLGVPYEQYF.

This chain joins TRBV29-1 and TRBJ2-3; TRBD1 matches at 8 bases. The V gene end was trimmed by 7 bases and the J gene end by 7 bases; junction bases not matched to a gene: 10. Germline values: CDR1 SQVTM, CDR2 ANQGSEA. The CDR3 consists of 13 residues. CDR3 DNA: TGCAGCGCCGGGGGACAGGTTTATTATACGCAGTATTTT. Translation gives CSAGGQVYYTQYF.